The T cell receptor beta chain under discussion was sequenced for a study of blood T cell repertoires in COVID-19. The CDR3 has 13 residues. In germline, CDR1 is SEHNR, CDR2 FQNEAQ (reference sequence). V was cut by 2 bases and J by 6 bases, with 7 bases left in between. The table came from immunoSEQ multiplex PCR; TCRdb's copy has only in-frame clones and leaves some out. Here the sample spans about 250,000 clones, roughly 84% being singletons. The chain combines TRBV7-9 with TRBJ1-4; D ambiguous. The clonotype was recovered from a woman in her thirties or forties who had recovered from COVID-19. Sequenced input: peripheral blood. DNA of the CDR3: TGTGCCAGCAGCTTAACAAATGATGAAAAACTGTTTTTT. This sequence encodes CASSLTNDEKLFF.